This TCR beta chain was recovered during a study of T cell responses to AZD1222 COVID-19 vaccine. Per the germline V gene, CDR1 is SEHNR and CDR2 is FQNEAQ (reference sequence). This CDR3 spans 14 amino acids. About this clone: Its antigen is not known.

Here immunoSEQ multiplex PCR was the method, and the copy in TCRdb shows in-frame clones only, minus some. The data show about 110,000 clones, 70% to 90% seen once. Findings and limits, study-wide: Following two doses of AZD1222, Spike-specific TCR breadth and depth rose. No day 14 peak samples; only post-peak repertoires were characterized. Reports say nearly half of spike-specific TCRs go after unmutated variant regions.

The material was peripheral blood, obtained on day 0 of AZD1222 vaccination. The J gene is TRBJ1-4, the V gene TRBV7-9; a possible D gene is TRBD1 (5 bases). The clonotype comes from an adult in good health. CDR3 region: CVLTSGTLNEKLFF. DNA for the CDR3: TGTGTCCTCACCTCCGGGACCCTTAATGAAAAACTGTTTTTT.